Listed below are T cell receptor beta chains from one sample, sequenced in a study of T cell repertoires in cytomegalovirus infection. These TCRs are of unknown antigen specificity. TCRdb called the reads again in MiXCR, with one record for every CDR3 protein. This table has roughly 500,000 distinct CDR3 sequences, roughly a third appearing once. Sequencing was performed on cultured PBMCs, taken from culture after CMV antigen stimulation. All receptors come from a human donor in good health (CMV status not recorded). Some clones in this sample may be carry-over from other donors' samples. Each CDR3 is given with its conserved first and last residue. The order of the fields is J gene, D gene, clone size, V gene, CDR3 DNA, CDR3 protein. The D gene is left open where the match is weak. Only some rows state a clone size, as once, few, many or a class for expanded clones.

j_call: TRBJ2-3; d_call: TRBD2; clone_size: NA; v_call: TRBV11-2; cdr3_nt: TGTGCCAGCAGCCCGCGGGAGAGTGGAGATACGCAGTATTTT; cdr3_aa: CASSPRESGDTQYF
j_call: TRBJ1-1; d_call: NA; clone_size: few; v_call: TRBV19; cdr3_nt: TGTGCCAGTAGTATAGGCAGGGATAACTTGAACACTGAAGCTTTCTTT; cdr3_aa: CASSIGRDNLNTEAFF
j_call: TRBJ2-1; d_call: TRBD2; clone_size: many; v_call: TRBV7-2; cdr3_nt: TGTGCCAGCAGCTTAGGGGAGCTGGCGGGAGGGCCTACTGAGCAGTTCTTC; cdr3_aa: CASSLGELAGGPTEQFF
j_call: TRBJ2-2; d_call: TRBD2; clone_size: NA; v_call: TRBV19; cdr3_nt: TGTGCCAGTAGTATATCCCCGGGAGGGGTCTTTTCGAACACCGGGGAGCTGTTTTTT; cdr3_aa: CASSISPGGVFSNTGELFF
j_call: TRBJ2-5; d_call: TRBD2; clone_size: NA; v_call: TRBV3-1; cdr3_nt: TGTGCCAGCAGCCAAGACTCTAGCGGGACCCAGTACTTC; cdr3_aa: CASSQDSSGTQYF
j_call: TRBJ2-1; d_call: TRBD2; clone_size: few; v_call: TRBV7-9; cdr3_nt: TGTGCCAGCAGCCCAGGGACTAGCGGGAGGGATGAGCAGTTCTTC; cdr3_aa: CASSPGTSGRDEQFF
j_call: TRBJ1-1; d_call: TRBD1; clone_size: NA; v_call: TRBV12-3/TRBV12-4; cdr3_nt: TGTGGATGCCGACAGGGGGCCAACACTGAAGCTTTCTTT; cdr3_aa: CGCRQGANTEAFF
j_call: TRBJ2-7; d_call: TRBD1; clone_size: few; v_call: TRBV5-1; cdr3_nt: TGCGCCAGCAGAGGGACAGGTTACGAGCAGTACTTC; cdr3_aa: CASRGTGYEQYF
j_call: TRBJ2-2; d_call: NA; clone_size: NA; v_call: TRBV27; cdr3_nt: TGTGCCAGCAGCCCCTCGGGGACAAAGGTCACCGGGGAGCTGTTTTTT; cdr3_aa: CASSPSGTKVTGELFF
j_call: TRBJ2-7; d_call: TRBD1; clone_size: NA; v_call: TRBV2; cdr3_nt: TGTGCCAGCAGCCCGGGACAGACCCCCTACGAGCAGTACTTC; cdr3_aa: CASSPGQTPYEQYF
j_call: TRBJ2-5; d_call: TRBD2; clone_size: NA; v_call: TRBV5-8; cdr3_nt: TGTGCCAGCAGCTTGGGGGGGACTAGCGGGAGTAAAGAGACCCAGTACTTC; cdr3_aa: CASSLGGTSGSKETQYF
j_call: TRBJ1-4; d_call: NA; clone_size: NA; v_call: TRBV7-8; cdr3_nt: TGTGCCAGCAGCTTAGAGGGTAGGGTAAATGAAAAACTGTTTTTT; cdr3_aa: CASSLEGRVNEKLFF
j_call: TRBJ2-2; d_call: TRBD2; clone_size: NA; v_call: TRBV7-2; cdr3_nt: TGTGCCAGCAGCTATCGACTAGCCTCCGGGAAGCTGTTTTTT; cdr3_aa: CASSYRLASGKLFF
j_call: TRBJ2-3; d_call: TRBD2; clone_size: NA; v_call: TRBV28; cdr3_nt: TGTGCCAGCAGTTCGCATACCGGGACTAGCGGGAGAGATACGCAGTATTTT; cdr3_aa: CASSSHTGTSGRDTQYF
j_call: TRBJ1-1; d_call: NA; clone_size: NA; v_call: TRBV18; cdr3_nt: TGTGCCAGCTCACCACGGGGGGAGATGGACGAAGCTTTCTTT; cdr3_aa: CASSPRGEMDEAFF
j_call: TRBJ2-5; d_call: TRBD2; clone_size: few; v_call: TRBV7-9; cdr3_nt: TGTGCCAGCAGCTCCCGCCGACTAGCGGGTGGATGGGGGGAGACCCAGTACTTC; cdr3_aa: CASSSRRLAGGWGETQYF
j_call: TRBJ1-1; d_call: NA; clone_size: many; v_call: TRBV6-2/TRBV6-3; cdr3_nt: TGTGCCAGCAGTTACTCGAGGTCGGGGATGGTGAACACTGAAGCTTTCTTT; cdr3_aa: CASSYSRSGMVNTEAFF
j_call: TRBJ1-2; d_call: NA; clone_size: NA; v_call: TRBV7-9; cdr3_nt: TGTGCCAGCCAACTCTGGCTTGGGAATAACTATGGCTACACCTTC; cdr3_aa: CASQLWLGNNYGYTF
j_call: TRBJ1-1; d_call: NA; clone_size: few; v_call: TRBV7-2; cdr3_nt: TGTGCCAGCAGCTTTGTCGGGGCTGAAGCTTTCTTT; cdr3_aa: CASSFVGAEAFF
j_call: TRBJ1-5; d_call: NA; clone_size: many; v_call: TRBV7-8; cdr3_nt: TGTGCCAGCAGCTTCCCTGGGGGGGTCAATCAGCCCCAGCATTTT; cdr3_aa: CASSFPGGVNQPQHF
j_call: TRBJ2-7; d_call: NA; clone_size: few; v_call: TRBV6-5; cdr3_nt: TGTGCCAGCAGTTACGGGTGGGGGAGGGGGGAGCAGTACTTC; cdr3_aa: CASSYGWGRGEQYF
j_call: TRBJ2-3; d_call: NA; clone_size: many; v_call: TRBV19; cdr3_nt: TGTGCCAGTAGCACCCCTCTGGGGGCGGTCACAGATACGCAGTATTTT; cdr3_aa: CASSTPLGAVTDTQYF
j_call: TRBJ2-1; d_call: NA; clone_size: few; v_call: TRBV11-2; cdr3_nt: TGTGCCAGCACCGTCGGCGGCTACAATGAGCAGTTCTTC; cdr3_aa: CASTVGGYNEQFF
j_call: TRBJ1-5; d_call: NA; clone_size: few; v_call: TRBV2; cdr3_nt: TGTGCCAGCAGTTTACAGGGTCTGAGTCAGCCCCAGCATTTT; cdr3_aa: CASSLQGLSQPQHF
j_call: TRBJ2-7; d_call: TRBD2; clone_size: NA; v_call: TRBV12-3/TRBV12-4; cdr3_nt: TGTGCCAGCAGTCCCTCGGTGGGTAGCGGGTACGAGCAGTACTTC; cdr3_aa: CASSPSVGSGYEQYF
j_call: TRBJ2-3; d_call: NA; clone_size: few; v_call: TRBV29-1; cdr3_nt: TGCAGCGTTGGCGTGGTCCCGGGAGACCCAAGGAACACAGATACGCAGTATTTT; cdr3_aa: CSVGVVPGDPRNTDTQYF
j_call: TRBJ1-1; d_call: NA; clone_size: NA; v_call: TRBV28; cdr3_nt: TGTGCCAGCAGTTCCCGGGGGGGTTCCACTGAAGCTTTCTTT; cdr3_aa: CASSSRGGSTEAFF